The present TCR beta chain was sequenced within a study of T cell repertoires in cytomegalovirus infection. MiXCR was run by TCRdb on the reads, yielding one entry per CDR3 protein. Of approximately 81,000 distinct CDR3 sequences listed, approximately 24% are singletons. This clonotype was found many times. Its antigen is unidentified. Germline V gives CDR1 SGHVS, CDR2 FQNEAQ. The CDR3 runs to 12 residues. Between the trimmed V and J ends, which lost 5 bases and 4 bases, there was a span of 9 bases. The sequence was obtained from a human donor in good health (CMV status not recorded). Some clones in this sample may be carry-over from other donors' samples. The sample here was CD8+ T cells from cultured PBMCs, taken from culture after CMV antigen stimulation. This chain joins TRBV7-8 and TRBJ2-7; D call uncertain. As DNA, the CDR3 is TGTGCCAGCAGCCCAGCCGATTACGAGCAGTACTTC. Its protein product is CASSPADYEQYF. The complete variable domain, with remaining parts taken from reference TRBV7-8 and TRBJ2-7, reads GAGVSQSPRYKVAKRGQDVALRCDPISGHVSLFWYQQALGQGPEFLTYFQNEAQLDKSGLPSDRFFAERPEGSVSTLKIQRTQQEDSAVYLCASSPADYEQYFGPGTRLTVT.